In this sample, the clone carrying this T cell receptor beta chain turned up many times. This record belongs to a study of glioma-infiltrating T cells. The CDR3 length is 15 residues. Germline V gene sequence: CDR1 SGHVS, CDR2 FNYEAQ. V was pared by 5 bases and J by 0 bases, with 11 bases between. Amplification of TCR alpha and beta CDR3 regions from RNA used iRepertoire nested multiplex PCR. TCRdb re-analysed the multiplex PCR reads in MiXCR, keeping a single row per CDR3 protein. The sample lists under 200,000 distinct CDR3 sequences, around 45% occurring once. This sequence joins TRBV7-6 and TRBJ2-1, with TRBD2 as a possible D gene (5 bases). This receptor was identified in a human donor with low-grade glioma or glioblastoma, undergoing nonglioma brain surgery, or in good health (not recorded which). Sequenced sample: glioma tissue, nonneoplastic brain tissue, or PBMCs (not recorded which). CDR3 sequence: CASSELADSYNEQFF. CDR3 nucleotide sequence: TGTGCCAGCAGCGAGCTAGCTGACTCCTACAATGAGCAGTTCTTC.